This T cell receptor (beta chain) was recorded in a study of T cells in Graves' hyperthyroidism and ophthalmopathy. Patients aged 18 to 65 with hyperthyroidism were newly diagnosed, with duration under 2 months. TCR beta CDR3 sequences were amplified from RNA transcripts. The TCR CDR3 was amplified in a first-round RT-PCR using the HTBI primer set. In TCRdb, the multiplex PCR reads were re-called with MiXCR into one record per CDR3 protein. Altogether a few hundred thousand distinct CDR3 sequences are present, about 18% being singletons, with the ten largest covering 3.7%. This CDR3 has 13 residues. The V and J ends lost 5 bases and 1 base respectively, with 8 bases between them. CDR1 is MNHNS, CDR2 SASEGT, per germline. As concerns this clonotype: Antigen unknown.

Findings and limits, study-wide: Blood also held most thyroid clonotypes expanded beyond 0.001. A median around six months before onset, the model predicted ophthalmopathy.

The V gene is TRBV6-1, the J gene TRBJ2-5; D remains unclear. Sequenced input: blood. The origin of this receptor is a woman between 18 and 29 years old with Graves' hyperthyroidism. CDR3: CASSLRSQETQYF. The CDR3 DNA is TGTGCCAGCAGTCTCAGATCCCAAGAGACCCAGTACTTC.